This T cell receptor (beta chain) was captured by sequencing in a study of blood T cell repertoires in COVID-19 (dated by TCRdb to about 2020). At the level of the whole study: Collaborator samples came from the United States, Italy and Spain and covered acute and convalescent phases of COVID-19. The prospective study material was composed of cDNA or gDNA derived from T cells, B-cell-depleted T cells, or PBMCs. Subjects who had been exposed to COVID-19, were actively infected with it, or had recovered from it provided the deeply sampled blood TCRbeta repertoires that made up the dataset. The repertoires were made available in a free public database intended to serve as a resource for research on the immune response to SARS-CoV-2. The samples were drawn from the first 160 participants of the ongoing ImmuneRACE study and from 950 to 1,500 subjects provided by 6 global collaborators. The sample metadata nearly always contained a de-identified subject ID, COVID-19 status, age in years and sex. Where HLA class I and class II types were available, the types were taken from metadata supplied by the sample provider, not from assay-based typing. What the study reported, not specific to this receptor: The amount of clinical and demographic metadata varied by source and participant and was provided uncurated.

The immunoSEQ Assay, a bias-controlled multiplex PCR, was used to amplify TCRbeta CDR3 regions from genomic DNA. As for how the authors treated the data: The number of nucleated cells in each sample was estimated by amplification of reference gene primers within the assay. Sequence reads were collapsed and filtered to measure the absolute abundance of every unique TCRbeta CDR3 rearrangement. For each sample, productive Simpson clonality was calculated as the square root of Simpson's diversity index across productive rearrangements. As stored in TCRdb, this immuneACCESS dataset retains in-frame rearrangements with V and J assigned. A fraction of the clones does not appear; measured against another copy, unresolved V genes explain less than half of the discrepancy, and the remainder lacks a known reason. V and J calls and clone size are as listed in that table; D and trimming were resolved from the DNA. The sample table lists 190,000 or so clones, more than 75% of them with a count of one. Together, the top ten hold around 0.88% of the sample.

As regards this clone: It lacks a known antigen. Qualities for individual bases were not recorded, and no much larger clone is one base off.

In the germline V gene (reference sequence), CDR1 corresponds to LGHDT and CDR2 to YNNKEL. The CDR3 has 14 amino acids, counting the end cysteine and phenylalanine. Only the CDR3 DNA stays, 42 bases, in frame from base 1. V loses 5 bases of germline sequence and J loses 6 bases, and the interval between the two ends is 14 bases. A second Seattle source provided samples from volunteer blood donors who had recovered from COVID-19. Whole blood was collected in K2EDTA tubes by collaborating institutions according to the institutions' own protocols. For TCRbeta analysis, collaborator samples were shipped as frozen whole blood, as isolated PBMCs, or as DNA extracted from either sample type.

This chain is built from TRBV3-1 (or the pseudogene TRBV3-2) and TRBJ1-5, with TRBD1 perhaps the D gene, on 6 matching bases. Sequencing was performed on peripheral blood. This sequence originates from a young woman who had recovered from COVID-19. The DNA is as follows: TGTGCCAGCAGCGGCAGGGGCGGCAGTCAGCCCCAGCATTTT. This is translated as CASSGRGGSQPQHF.